The 11 T cell receptor beta chains given below trace back to one sample, sequenced in a study of identical twins' blood T cells. TCRdb itself ran the 5' RACE reads through MiXCR, one entry per CDR3 protein. Seen here are fewer than 450,000 distinct CDR3 sequences, under 30% observed once, and the top ten hold roughly 6.1%. The sample comprised PBMCs. The receptors derive from a woman between 18 and 50 years old in good health.

This chain joins TRBV27 and TRBJ2-7, with 10 positions matching TRBD2. Germline CDR1 and CDR2: MNHEY and SMNVEV (reference sequence). The V and J ends lost 6 bases and 7 bases, in that order; junction bases with no gene match: 9. CDR3 length: 14 amino acids. The CDR3 here is CASSLGLAAREQYF. DNA for the CDR3: TGTGCCAGCAGCCTCGGACTAGCGGCCCGGGAGCAGTACTTC.

This clonotype was observed a handful of times. In nucleotides, the CDR3 is TGTGCCAGCAGTACCGAGTGGCGGGTTAGCACAGATACGCAGTATTTT. It is translated as CASSTEWRVSTDTQYF. J is TRBJ2-3 and V is TRBV6-5; possible D gene TRBD2, 5 bases. From germline, CDR1 is MNHEY and CDR2 SVGAGI. This CDR3 comprises 16 residues. The V and J ends lost 5 bases and 0 bases respectively, with 15 bases between them.

This clonotype has at least ten counts. The V and J genes are TRBV5-1 and TRBJ2-2; 8 bases fit TRBD1. Germline-derived CDR1 and CDR2 are SGHRS and YFSETQ. The J segment lost 5 bases and the V segment lost 7 bases, leaving 7 bases of the junction unmatched. The CDR3 runs to 14 residues. In DNA, the CDR3 is TGCGCCAGCGGGGGACAGGCGGGAACCGGGGAGCTGTTTTTT. Protein product: CASGGQAGTGELFF. Supplemented by reference TRBV5-1 and TRBJ2-2, the full variable domain reads KAGVTQTPRYLIKTRGQQVTLSCSPISGHRSVSWYQQTPGQGLQFLFEYFSETQRNKGNFPGRFSGRQFSNSRSEMNVSTLELGDSALYLCASGGQAGTGELFFGEGSRLTVL.

Many counts were recorded for this clonotype. V and J are TRBV2 and TRBJ1-4; D gene ambiguous. Germline lookup yields CDR1 SNHLY and CDR2 FYNNEI. Trimming shortened V by 1 base and J by 9 bases, and 9 bases separated the two germline ends. CDR3 length: 13 amino acids. CDR3 bases: TGTGCCAGCAGTGAAGGGGTTCGGCAAAAACTGTTTTTT. Translation gives CASSEGVRQKLFF.

This clonotype came up a few times. The rearrangement uses TRBV5-1 and TRBJ2-7; TRBD2 matches 8 bases. There are 14 residues in the CDR3. V was pared by 5 bases and J by 4 bases, with 8 bases of the junction left unmatched. CDR1 is SGHRS, CDR2 YFSETQ, per germline. The CDR3 sequence is CASRPILAGYEQYF. CDR3 nucleotides: TGCGCCAGCAGACCCATTCTAGCGGGTTACGAGCAGTACTTC. The full variable domain, completed using reference TRBV5-1 and TRBJ2-7, is KAGVTQTPRYLIKTRGQQVTLSCSPISGHRSVSWYQQTPGQGLQFLFEYFSETQRNKGNFPGRFSGRQFSNSRSEMNVSTLELGDSALYLCASRPILAGYEQYFGPGTRLTVT.

This clonotype was recorded a few times. This sequence joins TRBV7-9 and TRBJ1-4; 7 bases map to TRBD1. This CDR3 has 15 residues. V shed 6 bases, J shed 5 bases, and the junction held 9 bases outside the gene matches. The germline CDR1 and CDR2 sequences are SEHNR and FQNEAQ (reference sequence). The CDR3 coding sequence is TGTGCCAGCAGTTCAGGGACAGACCTAAATGAAAAACTGTTTTTT. This sequence encodes CASSSGTDLNEKLFF.

V gene TRBV19 combines with J gene TRBJ1-2; maybe TRBD1 (5 bases). The germline CDR1 and CDR2 sequences are LNHDA and SQIVND (reference sequence). This CDR3 has 13 amino acids. V shed 6 bases and J shed 4 bases, with 12 bases lying between them. CDR3 DNA sequence: TGTGCCAGTAGAGAAGGGGCAGCCTATGGCTACACCTTC. This codes for CASREGAAYGYTF. Combining the CDR3 with reference TRBV19 and TRBJ1-2 gives the whole variable domain DGGITQSPKYLFRKEGQNVTLSCEQNLNHDAMYWYRQDPGQGLRLIYYSQIVNDFQKGDIAEGYSVSREKKESFPLTVTSAQKNPTAFYLCASREGAAYGYTFGSGTRLTVV.

This clonotype was counted many times. The chain couples TRBV19 to TRBJ1-1, with TRBD1 matching 7 bases. The J segment lost 8 bases and the V segment lost 6 bases, leaving 6 bases of the junction unmatched. Per the germline V gene, CDR1 is LNHDA and CDR2 is SQIVND (reference sequence). This CDR3 region has 12 residues. The CDR3 protein is CASRKGTAEAFF. The DNA of the CDR3 is TGTGCCAGTAGGAAAGGGACAGCAGAAGCTTTCTTT.

V is TRBV6-6 and J is TRBJ1-1; TRBD1 is a possible D gene (5 bases). CDR3 length equals 13 residues. V lost 0 bases, J lost 10 bases, and 12 bases lay in between. From germline, CDR1 is MNHNY and CDR2 SVGAGI (reference sequence). The CDR3 DNA sequence: TGTGCCAGCAGTTACTCAATAGGGGATGGAGCTTTCTTT. Translation gives CASSYSIGDGAFF.

This clonotype was counted a few times. The chain combines TRBV10-3 with TRBJ2-1, with D maybe TRBD2 (5 bases). The CDR3 is 13 amino acids. Germline CDR1 is ENHRY and CDR2 is SYGVKD. Trimming removed 4 bases from V and 4 bases from J, with 8 bases in between. In nucleotides, the CDR3 is TGTGCCATCAGTGGCGGGTCTTACAATGAGCAGTTCTTC. Translation gives CAISGGSYNEQFF.

The rearrangement joins TRBV7-9 to TRBJ1-5; 10 bases line up with TRBD1. The CDR3 covers 19 residues. Germline CDR1 reads SEHNR; CDR2 reads FQNEAQ (reference sequence). Trimming at V came to 6 bases and at J to 6 bases, leaving 20 bases not matched to a gene. CDR3: CASRRPGTGVTVRVQPQHF. DNA of the CDR3: TGTGCCAGCAGAAGACCCGGGACAGGGGTCACCGTAAGGGTTCAGCCCCAGCATTTT.